The present T cell receptor (beta chain) was sequenced within a study of CD8+CD57+ T cells in acquired aplastic anemia. Looking at the study overall: CD4+ and CD8+ cells, once sorted, gave DNA averaging around 3.2 ug.

Overall study results and limits: No significant patient-versus-control difference appeared in CD8+ Simpson's diversity. Researchers report that about 28 CD8+ CDR3 sequences appeared in both patients and controls.

This CDR3 is built from 15 residues. Between the trimmed V and J ends, which lost 6 bases and 5 bases, there was a span of 18 bases. The V gene's germline CDR1 is SGDLS and CDR2 YYNGEE. This clonotype occurred many times. The antigen is not known. Genomic DNA was employed as the template in profiling TCR beta VDJ and CDR3. Each CDR3 protein is one row after TCRdb ran MiXCR on the reads. Among more than 100,000 distinct CDR3 sequences listed, 35% to 50% were seen once. The V and J genes are TRBV9 and TRBJ2-1, with D perhaps matching TRBD1 or TRBD2 (5 bases each). The specimen sequenced was sorted CD4+, CD8+, or CD8+CD57+ T cells (not recorded which) from PBMCs. The TCR sequence derives from a human donor in good health, serving as a control. The CDR3 loop reads CASKRDLVTHNEQFF. The CDR3 DNA reads as TGTGCCAGCAAAAGGGACCTGGTTACCCACAATGAGCAGTTCTTC.